These 8 T cell receptor beta chains were sequenced from one sample in a study of identical twins. From the 5' RACE reads, TCRdb called clonotypes with MiXCR, one entry per CDR3 protein. The data hold 350,000 to 600,000 distinct CDR3 sequences, with approximately 15% observed a single time. These data are also associated with another study on yellow fever vaccine responses in identical twins.

The sample consisted of CD4+ T cells sorted from blood. Receptor source: a woman aged 18-29 years in good health.

In this sample, this clonotype turned up a few times. The chain couples TRBV5-1 to TRBJ2-2; D is possibly TRBD1 (6 bases). This CDR3 contains 15 residues. Per the germline V gene, CDR1 is SGHRS and CDR2 is YFSETQ. V lost 4 bases and J 0 bases, leaving 10 bases between the germline ends. Here the CDR3 reads CASSPTGSNTGELFF. CDR3 DNA: TGCGCCAGCAGCCCGACAGGATCGAACACCGGGGAGCTGTTTTTT.

Only a few counts were recorded for this clonotype. The V and J genes are TRBV5-1 and TRBJ2-3, with a tentative D call TRBD2 (5 bases). Trimming removed 0 bases from V and 4 bases from J, with 9 bases in between. The V gene's germline CDR1 is SGHRS and CDR2 YFSETQ. This CDR3 is built from 14 residues. In DNA, the CDR3 is TGCGCCAGCAGCTTGGCCGCGGGTGCAGATACGCAGTATTTT. Its translation is CASSLAAGADTQYF.

The sample holds a few counts of this clonotype. The V gene is TRBV15, the J gene TRBJ2-1; no reliable D call. Trimming removed 0 bases from V and 13 bases from J, with 10 bases in between. The germline CDR1 and CDR2 sequences are LNHNV and YYDKDF (reference sequence). The CDR3 spans 12 residues. The CDR3 is CATSRDGARQFF. The CDR3, as DNA: TGTGCCACCAGCAGAGATGGAGCGAGACAGTTCTTC. The variable domain in full, completed from reference TRBV15 and TRBJ2-1, reads DAMVIQNPRYQVTQFGKPVTLSCSQTLNHNVMYWYQQKSSQAPKLLFHYYDKDFNNEADTPDNFQSRRPNTSFCFLDIRSPGLGDTAMYLCATSRDGARQFFGPGTRLTVL.

On this clonotype: The limits of the CDR3 on the DNA are not certain, so only TCRdb's listed CDR3 is given. The chain employs TRBV3-1 and TRBJ2-7; TRBD1 is taken as the D call from the table, unchecked against the DNA. The CDR3 adds up to 17 amino acids, both ends counted. Germline CDR1 and CDR2: LGHDT and YNNKEL (reference sequence). The CDR3 loop is CASSQVGGGTGRKGKYF.

In this sample, this clonotype turned up many times. The V call is TRBV12-3 or TRBV12-4, the J call TRBJ1-2, with D maybe TRBD1 (6 bases). Deletions cut 4 bases from V and 5 bases from J, with 8 bases between. The CDR3 runs 12 residues. The CDR3 protein is CASSSTGYGYTF. CDR3 DNA: TGTGCCAGCAGTTCGACAGGTTATGGCTACACCTTC.

This clonotype was seen a handful of times. The CDR3 nucleotides read TGTGCCAGCAGTTACCCCGCCGGGCGAGGGCAGTACTTC. It yields the protein CASSYPAGRGQYF. V and J are TRBV6-5 and TRBJ2-7, with no clear D. The germline V gene has CDR1 MNHEY and CDR2 SVGAGI. The length of the CDR3 is 13 residues. Deletions cut 2 bases from V and 9 bases from J, with 14 bases between.

The rearrangement joins TRBV7-2 to TRBJ2-7; 8 bases are a match to TRBD1. In germline, CDR1 is SGHTA, CDR2 FQGNSA. This CDR3 is 14 amino acids long. The V and J ends lost 6 bases and 2 bases, in that order; junction bases with no gene match: 6. CDR3 sequence reads: CASSRGQATYEQYF. The CDR3 region has the DNA TGTGCCAGCAGTAGGGGACAGGCAACCTACGAGCAGTACTTC.

In its sample, this clonotype was seen a few times. The CDR3 nucleotides read TGTGCCAGCAGCTTGGCCGGGACTAGCGTAAAGACCCAGTACTTC. This codes for CASSLAGTSVKTQYF. J is TRBJ2-5 and V is TRBV5-5; 10 nucleotides line up with TRBD2. Germline CDR1 SGHKS, CDR2 YYEKEE (reference sequence). Trimming took 0 bases from V and 6 from J; bases not matched to a gene: 5. This CDR3 has 15 residues.